The 4 T cell receptor beta chains reported below all come from one sample, sequenced in a study of T cell changes during pregnancy in multiple sclerosis. Sequencing used immunoSEQ multiplex PCR; TCRdb keeps in-frame clones, though not all of them. The sample lists 60,000 to 90,000 clones, approximately 89% seen once, with around 1.8% in the top ten. The source was peripheral blood, collected before pregnancy. All receptors come from a female donor with multiple sclerosis, enrolled in a pregnancy study.

The chain has TRBV28 and TRBJ2-3; D not certain. CDR3 length: 12 amino acids. Per the germline V gene, CDR1 is MDHEN and CDR2 is SYDVKM. Trimming took 6 bases from V and 3 from J, leaving 7 bases between them. The CDR3 spells CASSSYTDTQYF. Written as DNA, the CDR3 is TGTGCCAGCAGCTCCTATACAGATACGCAGTATTTT.

V and J are TRBV4-2 and TRBJ2-4, with 7 bases aligning to TRBD1. This CDR3 spans 17 amino acids. Germline values: CDR1 LGHNA, CDR2 YNFKEQ. With 3 bases clipped from V and 0 bases from J, the junction kept 8 bases outside the gene matches. The CDR3 nucleotides are TGTGCCAGCAGCCACCCCCAGGGACAGCTAGCCAAAAACATTCAGTACTTC. Its translation is CASSHPQGQLAKNIQYF.

The chain uses TRBV28 and TRBJ1-6; weak D call: TRBD1 (5 bases). The CDR3 contains 15 residues. V gave up 5 bases and J gave up 10 bases, with 18 bases separating them. CDR1 and CDR2 (germline): MDHEN, SYDVKM. CDR3 nucleotides: TGTGCCAGCAGTACCCGAATGTGGGGCGGCTCACCCCTCCACTTT. Amino acid sequence: CASSTRMWGGSPLHF.

In this sample, this clone turned up a few times. This sample also contains other DNA sequences that code for the same CDR3. The rearrangement links TRBV6-4 to TRBJ2-3, with 12 positions matching TRBD2. This CDR3 contains 15 residues. V gave up 6 bases and J gave up 4 bases; unmatched junction bases: 5. Germline assignment: CDR1 MRHNA and CDR2 SNTAGT. The CDR3 DNA reads as TGTGCCAGCAGCCCTAGCGGGGGGGCCGCAGATACGCAGTATTTT. Translating it yields CASSPSGGAADTQYF.